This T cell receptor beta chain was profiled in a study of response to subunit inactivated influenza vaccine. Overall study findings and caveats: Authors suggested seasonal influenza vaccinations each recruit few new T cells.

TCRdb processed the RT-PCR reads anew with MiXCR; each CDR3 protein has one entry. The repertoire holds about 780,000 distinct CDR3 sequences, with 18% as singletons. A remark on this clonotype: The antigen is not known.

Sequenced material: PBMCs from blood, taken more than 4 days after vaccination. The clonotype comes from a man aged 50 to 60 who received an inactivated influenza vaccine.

CDR3 DNA sequence: TGTGCCAGCAGCTCCCGGACTAGCGGGAATCCCTACGAGCAGTACTTC. Its translation: CASSSRTSGNPYEQYF. This chain connects TRBV5-4 to TRBJ2-7; 12 bases agree with TRBD2. The CDR3 sequence is 16 residues long. V was clipped by 3 bases and J by 2 bases; unmatched bases: 6. Per the germline V gene, CDR1 is SGHNT and CDR2 is YYREEE (reference sequence).